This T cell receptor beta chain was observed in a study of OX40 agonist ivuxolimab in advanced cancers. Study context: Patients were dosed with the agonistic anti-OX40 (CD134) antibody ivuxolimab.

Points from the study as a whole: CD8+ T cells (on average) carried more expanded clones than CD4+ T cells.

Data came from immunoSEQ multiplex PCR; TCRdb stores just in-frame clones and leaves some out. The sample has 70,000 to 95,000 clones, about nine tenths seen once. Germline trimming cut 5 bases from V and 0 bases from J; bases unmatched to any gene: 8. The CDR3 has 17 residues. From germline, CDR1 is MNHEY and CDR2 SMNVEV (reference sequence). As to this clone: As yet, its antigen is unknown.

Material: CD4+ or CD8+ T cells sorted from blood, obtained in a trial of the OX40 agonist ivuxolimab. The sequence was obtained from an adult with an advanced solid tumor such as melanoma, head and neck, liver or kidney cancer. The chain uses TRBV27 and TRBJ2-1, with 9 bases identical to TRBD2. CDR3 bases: TGTGCCAGCAGTACCTCCATAGCGGGAGACTCCTACAATGAGCAGTTCTTC. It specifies CASSTSIAGDSYNEQFF.